A single sample is the source of the 22 T cell receptor beta chains below, sequenced in a study of T-cell memory formation after mild COVID-19. One entry per CDR3 protein results from TCRdb running MiXCR on the 5' RACE reads. In the table there are 92,000 or so distinct CDR3 sequences, 13% of which are singletons. The specimen was PBMCs or a T cell subset sorted from them (not recorded which). These TCRs come from an adult woman who had mild COVID-19 (a few samples of this study predate the infection). Cell type and time point are not known.

This rearrangement joins TRBV9 to TRBJ1-2; weak D call: TRBD1 (6 bases). CDR1 and CDR2 from the germline V gene are SGDLS and YYNGEE. This CDR3 comprises 12 residues. V was clipped by 3 bases and J by 6 bases, with 9 bases between them. The CDR3 protein is CASSAHRDGYTF. The CDR3 DNA follows: TGTGCCAGCAGCGCCCACAGGGATGGCTACACCTTC.

The V call is TRBV3-1, the J call TRBJ2-5; D tentatively fits TRBD1 or TRBD2 (5 bases each). Deletions cut 0 bases from V and 0 bases from J, with 17 bases between. The germline gives CDR1 LGHDT, CDR2 YNNKEL (reference sequence). The CDR3 has 18 residues. CDR3 region: CASSQEAITGTYQETQYF. The CDR3 bases are TGTGCCAGCAGCCAAGAGGCGATAACCGGGACGTACCAAGAGACCCAGTACTTC.

This clonotype turned up a few times. The CDR3 sequence is CSVEGLADETTYNEQFF. In DNA form, the CDR3 reads TGCAGCGTTGAAGGGCTTGCGGACGAGACCACCTACAATGAGCAGTTCTTC. V and J are TRBV29-1 and TRBJ2-1; D is undetermined. Trimming left V 1 base short and J 2 bases short, with 18 bases between. The CDR3 has 17 residues. CDR1 is SQVTM and CDR2 is ANQGSEA in the germline V gene.

The sample holds a few counts of this clonotype. The chain joins TRBV7-7 to TRBJ2-1, with D possibly called TRBD1 or TRBD2 (5 bases each). Germline V gives CDR1 SSHAT, CDR2 FNYEAQ (reference sequence). The CDR3 runs to 14 residues. This CDR3 is CASRRGFRPWEQFF. Written as DNA, the CDR3 is TGTGCTAGCCGCCGGGGCTTTAGGCCTTGGGAGCAGTTCTTC. Complete variable domain (other parts from reference TRBV7-7 and TRBJ2-1): GAGVSQSPRYKVTKRGQDVTLRCDPISSHATLYWYQQALGQGPEFLTYFNYEAQPDKSGLPSDRFSAERPEGSISTLTIQRTEQRDSAMYRCASRRGFRPWEQFFGPGTRLTVL.

The chain links TRBV30 to TRBJ2-5; maybe TRBD1 (6 bases). This CDR3 spans 13 amino acids. Between the trimmed V and J ends, which lost 4 bases and 3 bases, there was a span of 12 bases. The germline V gene encodes CDR1 GTSNPN and CDR2 SVGIG (reference sequence). The CDR3 DNA follows: TGTGCCTGGAAGCCGGGACATGAAGAGACCCAGTACTTC. Its translation is CAWKPGHEETQYF.

This clonotype was seen only a few times. CDR3 residues: CASSEGVIGRDYGYTF. The CDR3 nucleotides are TGTGCCAGCAGTGAAGGGGTTATTGGTCGGGACTATGGCTACACCTTC. The gene calls are TRBV25-1 and TRBJ1-2; the D is unclear. CDR3 length: 16 amino acids. Germline assignment: CDR1 MGHDK and CDR2 SYGVNS. The V end lost 2 bases, the J end lost 3 bases, and 16 bases lay between the germline ends.

This chain uses TRBV9 with TRBJ1-5; D perhaps matches TRBD1 (5 bases). V was shortened by 0 bases and J by 7 bases, with 23 bases between the two germline ends. Germline values: CDR1 SGDLS, CDR2 YYNGEE. This CDR3 has 18 amino acids. The CDR3 region has the DNA TGTGCCAGCAGCGTAGTCGGAAGGATGGGACCTCGGGAGCAGCCCCAGCATTTT. Translated: CASSVVGRMGPREQPQHF.

This chain connects TRBV27 to TRBJ1-1; no definite D call. The CDR3 totals 13 residues. Trimming shortened V by 7 bases and J by 1 base, and 10 bases separated the two germline ends. Germline CDR1 is MNHEY and CDR2 is SMNVEV (reference sequence). CDR3 amino acids: CASKIDKNTEAFF. CDR3 DNA sequence: TGTGCCAGCAAGATAGACAAGAACACTGAAGCTTTCTTT.

The chain couples TRBV20-1 to TRBJ2-2; weak D call: TRBD1 (5 bases). Germline V CDR1 and CDR2: DFQATT, SNEGSKA (reference sequence). This CDR3 region has 14 residues. The V end lost 5 bases, the J end lost 0 bases, and 10 bases lay between the germline ends. The CDR3 DNA reads as TGCAGTGCTGAGACAGCCCCGAACACCGGGGAGCTGTTTTTT. It is translated as CSAETAPNTGELFF.

The chain recombines TRBV6-6 with TRBJ1-5, with D unclear. With 0 bases removed from V and 0 bases from J, the gap between germline ends came to 9 bases. The CDR3 consists of 16 residues. CDR1 is MNHNY and CDR2 is SVGAGI in the germline V gene (reference sequence). This CDR3 is CASSYSGQYSNQPQHF. The CDR3 nucleotides are TGTGCCAGCAGTTACTCTGGTCAGTATAGCAATCAGCCCCAGCATTTT.

V usage is TRBV7-9 and J usage is TRBJ1-4; D gene ambiguous. The V gene's germline CDR1 is SEHNR and CDR2 FQNEAQ (reference sequence). The CDR3 sequence is 16 residues long. With 1 base removed from V and 4 bases from J, the gap between germline ends came to 13 bases. CDR3 protein: CASSLGAVVGNEKLFF. Here the CDR3 DNA reads TGTGCCAGCAGCTTAGGAGCTGTTGTGGGTAATGAAAAACTGTTTTTT.

This clonotype was picked up a small number of times. The chain uses TRBV20-1 and TRBJ2-1; TRBD2 matches 8 bases. The trim removed 6 bases at V and 5 bases at J, leaving 15 bases unmatched. This CDR3 has 16 residues. CDR1 DFQATT and CDR2 SNEGSKA come from the germline V gene (reference sequence). The CDR3 here is CSAQTSVGFLDNEQFF. CDR3 in DNA: TGCAGTGCCCAGACTAGCGTAGGGTTCTTAGACAATGAGCAGTTCTTC.

Only a few counts were recorded for this clonotype. The rearrangement links TRBV5-1 to TRBJ2-3; either TRBD1 or TRBD2 may supply D (5 bases each). V lost 0 bases and J 4 bases, leaving 12 bases between the germline ends. CDR1 is SGHRS, CDR2 YFSETQ, per germline. CDR3 length: 15 residues. This CDR3 reads CASSLVSPGPDTQYF. For the CDR3, the DNA is TGCGCCAGCAGCTTGGTCTCACCGGGGCCAGATACGCAGTATTTT.

The V call is TRBV7-2, the J call TRBJ1-4, with a possible D match to TRBD1 (5 bases). The germline V gene encodes CDR1 SGHTA and CDR2 FQGNSA. The CDR3 totals 16 residues. Trimming removed 5 bases from V and 11 bases from J, with 24 bases in between. Here the CDR3 DNA reads TGTGCCAGCAGCGGTTTAGTGGAGGGGCAACCCGGTAAACTGTTTTTT. Residues: CASSGLVEGQPGKLFF.

The V and J genes are TRBV7-8 and TRBJ2-2; TRBD2 aligns across 15 bases. J lost 5 bases, V lost 3 bases, and 7 bases had no gene match. The CDR3 is made up of 18 amino acids. Per germline, CDR1 SGHVS and CDR2 FQNEAQ. The CDR3 reads CASSLTGLAGGHTGELFF. The CDR3 DNA reads as TGTGCCAGCAGCTTGACCGGACTAGCGGGGGGGCATACCGGGGAGCTGTTTTTT.

This clonotype has more than one count but fewer than ten. This chain connects TRBV29-1 to TRBJ2-3; D gene uncertain. The CDR3 totals 14 residues. Germline V gene sequence: CDR1 SQVTM, CDR2 ANQGSEA. Deletions cut 2 bases from V and 2 bases from J, with 11 bases between. The CDR3: CSVESGGDTDTQYF. Written as DNA, the CDR3 is TGCAGCGTTGAATCGGGCGGAGACACAGATACGCAGTATTTT.

This clonotype was counted only a few times. The chain carries TRBV6-5 and TRBJ2-5; possible D gene TRBD2, 6 bases. The CDR3 spans 16 residues. CDR1 is MNHEY and CDR2 is SVGAGI in the germline V gene. V lost 3 bases, J lost 6 bases, and 20 bases lay in between. The chain's CDR3 is CASSYGVEEGIKTQYF. Here the CDR3 DNA reads TGTGCCAGCAGTTATGGGGTCGAGGAGGGGATCAAGACCCAGTACTTC.

This chain links TRBV6-6 with TRBJ1-1; a possible D gene is TRBD1 (5 bases). The CDR3 is 12 residues long. V lost 5 bases and J lost 6, with 10 bases in between. CDR1 MNHNY and CDR2 SVGAGI come from the germline V gene (reference sequence). As DNA, the CDR3 is TGTGCCAGCAGTCAAGTGACAGCTGAAGCTTTCTTT. Encoded protein: CASSQVTAEAFF.

This clonotype came up a few times. V and J are TRBV12-3 or TRBV12-4 and TRBJ2-7; D is unclear. Trimming removed 1 base at V and 7 bases at J, with 5 bases between. There are 11 residues in the CDR3. In DNA form, the CDR3 reads TGTGCCAGCAGTTTAGTGGAGGAGCAGTACTTC. Protein: CASSLVEEQYF.

This clonotype was counted between two and nine times. J is TRBJ2-1 and V is TRBV12-5, with D perhaps given as TRBD1 or TRBD2 (5 bases each). Germline loops: CDR1 LGHNT, CDR2 FRNRAP. Trimming removed 4 bases at V and 2 bases at J, with 18 bases between. The length of the CDR3 is 17 residues. The CDR3 nucleotides are TGTGCTAGTGGTTGGAATACGGGGCTACTCACCTACAATGAGCAGTTCTTC. Translated, it gives CASGWNTGLLTYNEQFF.

This clonotype has only a few counts. The chain uses TRBV29-1 and TRBJ2-7, with 7 positions matching TRBD1. V gave up 1 base and J gave up 4 bases; unmatched junction bases: 13. The CDR3 is 16 residues long. CDR1 SQVTM and CDR2 ANQGSEA come from the germline V gene. CDR3 nucleotide sequence: TGCAGCGTTGAAGGTCACCAGGGGGTAAGGGGGTACGAGCAGTACTTC. Residues: CSVEGHQGVRGYEQYF.

The rearrangement joins TRBV20-1 to TRBJ1-2, with D unresolved. Per germline, CDR1 DFQATT and CDR2 SNEGSKA (reference sequence). Trimming removed 6 bases at V and 8 bases at J, with 13 bases between. The CDR3 is made up of 11 amino acids. The chain's CDR3 is CSAWLLTGYTF. The CDR3 bases are TGCAGTGCGTGGTTATTGACAGGCTACACCTTC.